This note documents a single T cell receptor (beta chain) sequence. This receptor's antigen is unknown. No quality values exist for individual bases; no much larger clone is one base distant. Bone marrow was sampled from every patient at the time of active disease. Isolation of bone marrow mononuclear cells was performed by Ficoll-Hypaque density gradient centrifugation. CD138-negative cells were obtained by negative selection after labeling with CD138 magnetic microbeads on a MACS separator, removing myeloma plasma cells. Purity of the isolated cells was checked by flow cytometry on an Attune NxT using CD138 antibodies. TRIzol reagent was used to extract total RNA, and a NanoDrop spectrophotometer was used to quantify the extracted RNA. Paired RNA-seq and IR-seq were performed on each patient's CD138-negative bone marrow sample. These data belong to a study of read filtering for tumor transcriptome and immune sequencing (dated by TCRdb to 2020 to 2021). Background for the entire study: The cohort consisted of about 17 male and around 14 female patients, with a mean age of about 64 years and an age range of roughly 45 to 85. By revised international staging, 8 or 9 patients were R-ISS I, about 15 were R-ISS II and 6 or 7 were R-ISS III. Whole-transcriptome libraries were prepared with the TruSeq RNA Access Library Prep Kit after DNase treatment. TCR-region mapped reads per sample ranged from about 3.5 to 11 million with IR-seq versus only roughly 80 to 1273 with RNA-seq. The study compared TCR repertoires from targeted immune repertoire sequencing and bulk whole-transcriptome sequencing run on the same bone marrow samples. One main goal was a read-filtering strategy for immune repertoire data, in particular deciding whether clonotypes backed by only one read should be removed. Broad study findings and their caveats: Clonotypes were captured by IR-seq at much higher depth and more reliably than by RNA-seq, and smaller IR-seq throughput was sufficient for identification of most shared clonotypes. When single-read clonotypes were removed, the proportions of shared clonotypes in IR-seq and RNA-seq correlated more strongly. Single-read clonotypes made up approximately 84% of clonotypes but only 3.5% to 4.5% of total reads in IR-seq, compared with 65% to 75% of clonotypes and 44.6% of reads in RNA-seq. The sorted CD138-negative fraction was a mixed bone marrow immune population, not purified T cells.

TCR libraries were constructed from 400 ng RNA using the Immunoverse kit, and molecular barcoded adaptors covering alpha/delta and beta/gamma chains were employed. TCR library preparation was performed with the same RNA that was used for transcriptome sequencing. TCR libraries were sequenced on an Illumina HiSeq 4000 with 2 x 150 cycles. Per the original workflow: MiXCR aligned TCR reads to human V, D, J and C references and assembled the aligned reads into CDR3 clonotypes, with quality filtering and error correction included. The tcR package in R was used to analyze clonotype counts and gene usage diversity. For inspection of raw mapping reads, RNA-seq reads were mapped by STAR aligner version 2.5.3a onto GRCh37 of the human genome. IR-seq fastq files were randomly downsampled with Seqtk 1.3 to test the effect of sequencing depth on detected clonotypes. TCRdb itself trimmed the public reads at Q25 with fastp, ran MiXCR and retained productive beta chains. Each record represents a unique CDR3 protein, reported with the most common genes and DNA among its rows. These V and J calls are TCRdb output, not the study's own analysis. The table for this sample lists 39,000 or so distinct CDR3 sequences; around an eighth of them were counted only once. The ten largest clonotypes hold about 29% of the sample.

CDR1 and CDR2 are read off the germline V gene as MNHEY and SVGEGT. There are 13 amino acids in the CDR3, from cysteine to phenylalanine inclusive. Kept here is only the CDR3 DNA, which spans 39 bases and is read in frame from base 1. The trim is 2 bases for V and 4 bases for J, with a gap of 8 bases between the germline ends. Sample: a population of CD138-negative cells sorted from bone marrow. The sample's cell subset or site, from its label and the paper: bone marrow mononuclear cells depleted of CD138+ plasma/myeloma cells by negative magnetic selection. The V gene is TRBV6-2 or TRBV6-3 and the J gene is TRBJ2-5; TRBD2 is a weak D gene call, 6 bases matching. The origin of this receptor is a donor at least 40 years old with multiple myeloma. The CDR3 region reads CASSYDGRETQYF. Here is the DNA: TGTGCCAGCAGTTACGACGGGAGAGAGACCCAGTACTTC.